This T cell receptor beta chain was recovered during a study of T-cell reconstitution after alpha-beta-depleted transplantation in children. Study-level findings and limits: There were reportedly several hundred expanded graft clones from which alpha-beta T cells came about two months after transplant. The study traced high day-60 TCRbeta diversity in some patients to surviving recipient T cells and thymic progenitors.

As regards this clonotype: Its antigen is still unknown.

Unique molecular identifiers were incorporated during preparation of the TCRbeta library. Each CDR3 protein gets one entry after TCRdb re-called the PCR reads with MiXCR. The table has about 98,000 distinct CDR3 sequences, 23% seen once. CDR1 and CDR2 from the germline V gene are SGHRS and YFSETQ. V was pared by 4 bases and J by 0 bases, with 14 bases between. The CDR3 loop spans 16 amino acids. The V and J genes are TRBV5-1 and TRBJ2-1; tentative D call: TRBD2 (5 bases). The sequence came from a boy aged 2 to 10 with acute lymphoblastic leukemia, due to receive a stem cell transplant. Source: PBMCs, taken before TCRalphabeta/CD19-depleted stem cell transplant. CDR3 DNA: TGCGCCAGCAGCACAGCGGAGGCAAGCTCCTACAATGAGCAGTTCTTC. This translates into CASSTAEASSYNEQFF.